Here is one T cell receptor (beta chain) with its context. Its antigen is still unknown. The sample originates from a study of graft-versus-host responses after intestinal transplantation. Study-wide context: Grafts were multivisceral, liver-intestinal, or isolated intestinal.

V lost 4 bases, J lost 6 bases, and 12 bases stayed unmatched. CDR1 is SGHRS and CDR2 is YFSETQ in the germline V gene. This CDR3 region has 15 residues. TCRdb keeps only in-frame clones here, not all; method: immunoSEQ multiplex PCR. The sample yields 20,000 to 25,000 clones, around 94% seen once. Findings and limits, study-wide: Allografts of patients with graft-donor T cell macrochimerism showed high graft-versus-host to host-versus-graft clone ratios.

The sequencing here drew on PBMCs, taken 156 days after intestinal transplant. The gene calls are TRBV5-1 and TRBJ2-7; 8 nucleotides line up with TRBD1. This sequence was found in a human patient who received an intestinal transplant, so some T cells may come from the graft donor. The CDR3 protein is CASSPRMAGGPEQYF. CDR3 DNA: TGCGCCAGCAGCCCCCGGATGGCAGGGGGCCCCGAGCAGTACTTC.